What follows is one T cell receptor beta chain and its context. Its antigen target is currently unknown. Qualities for individual bases were not recorded, and no much larger clone is one base off. TCRbeta CDR3 regions were amplified from genomic DNA using the immunoSEQ Assay, a bias-controlled multiplex PCR. The original pipeline was this. The number of nucleated cells in each sample was estimated from the amplification of reference gene primers within the assay. To quantify the absolute abundance of each unique TCRbeta CDR3 rearrangement, sequence reads were collapsed and filtered. Productive Simpson clonality was computed per sample as the square root of Simpson's diversity index over productive rearrangements. TCRdb stores this immuneACCESS table with in-frame sequences only. Part of the clones is absent; in the studies checked, under half of the shortfall reflects unresolved V genes, and no reason is known for the rest. D and trimming come from the DNA, and the V and J calls and clone size come from that table. The table for this sample lists 300,000 to 350,000 clones; 88% of them were counted only once. Approximately 0.93% of the sample is taken by the ten largest.

The sample comes from a study of blood T cell repertoires in COVID-19 (dated by TCRdb to 2018 to 2020). About the study as a whole: Samples from collaborators originated in the United States, Italy and Spain and spanned both the acute and convalescent phases of COVID-19. The repertoires were released in a freely available public database intended as a resource for research on the immune response to SARS-CoV-2. The prospective study material was composed of cDNA or gDNA derived from T cells, B-cell-depleted T cells, or PBMCs. The dataset comprised deeply sampled blood TCRbeta repertoires from subjects exposed to, actively infected with, or recovered from COVID-19. Nearly every sample came with metadata listing a de-identified subject ID, COVID-19 status, age in years and sex. Where HLA class I and class II types were available, the types were taken from metadata supplied by the sample provider, not from assay-based typing. Samples came from the ongoing ImmuneRACE study (first 160 participants) plus 1,254 subjects from 6 global collaborators. What the work shows at the level of the full study, not this receptor alone: The quantity of clinical and demographic metadata differed by source and by participant and was supplied without curation.

In the prospective study, participants were roughly 18 to 89 years old, resided in 25 or so geographic areas of the United States, and were enrolled through a virtual design. In the prospective study, cohorts were assigned on the basis of participant-reported clinical history obtained from a screening survey and a study questionnaire. Exposed participants were defined as having been in contact with someone with a PCR-confirmed or clinician-diagnosed COVID-19 case within 2 weeks of study entry. Each participant in the prospective study had whole blood, serum and a nasopharyngeal or oropharyngeal swab collected by mobile phlebotomists. Over a roughly 2-month period, participants in the prospective study had the option of providing additional blood draws and questionnaires. Blood samples from the prospective study were shipped frozen or at room temperature prior to DNA extraction. At the junction V is shortened by 5 bases and J by 2 bases; bases outside the gene matches: 5. CDR3 length: 15 amino acids, cysteine to phenylalanine. The DNA shown is the 45-base CDR3, in frame from base 1. CDR1 and CDR2 (SGHVS, FNYEAQ) derive from the germline V gene.

This receptor chain uses TRBV7-6 and TRBJ1-5, and TRBD1 aligns with 8 junction nucleotides. The TCR sequence derives from a woman under 40 who had been exposed to COVID-19. Source material: PBMCs or T cells enriched from blood (not recorded which). The bases are TGTGCCAGCAGCGTCTCGGGACAGGGCAATCAGCCCCAGCATTTT. Its translation reads: CASSVSGQGNQPQHF.